These 11 T cell receptor beta chains share one sample of origin, sequenced in a study of T cell responses to AZD1222 COVID-19 vaccine. Profiled with immunoSEQ multiplex PCR; TCRdb holds only in-frame clones, not every one. This table has about 100,000 clones, about 93% appearing once. The source was peripheral blood, collected on day 0 of AZD1222 vaccination. All receptors come from an adult in good health.

This chain links TRBV10-1 with TRBJ2-7, with 11 bases identical to TRBD1. Germline V gene lookup returns CDR1 WNHNN and CDR2 SYGVQD (reference sequence). The length of the CDR3 is 15 residues. The V gene end was trimmed by 0 bases and the J gene end by 4 bases; junction bases not matched to a gene: 2. The CDR3 nucleotides are TGCGCCAGCAGTGAGTCCGGGACAGGGGGGTACGAGCAGTACTTC. Translation gives CASSESGTGGYEQYF.

V is TRBV28 and J is TRBJ2-3, with D possibly being TRBD1 (6 bases). The germline CDR1 and CDR2 sequences are MDHEN and SYDVKM. This CDR3 region has 14 residues. The V end was cut by 2 bases, the J end by 6 bases, with 12 bases between. The chain's CDR3 is CASSLARGGDTQYF. The CDR3 DNA reads as TGTGCCAGCAGTTTAGCCAGGGGCGGGGATACGCAGTATTTT.

The chain couples TRBV9 to TRBJ1-6; TRBD1 might be the D (6 bases). Looked up from germline, CDR1 is SGDLS and CDR2 is YYNGEE. The CDR3 spans 15 residues. Trimming took 2 bases from V and 5 from J, leaving 11 bases between them. DNA of the CDR3: TGTGCCAGCAGCGTTATGGCAGGGGATAATTCACCCCTCCACTTT. Amino acids: CASSVMAGDNSPLHF.

In its sample, this clone was seen once. The rearrangement links TRBV11-2 to TRBJ2-5, with 9 positions matching TRBD2. The CDR3 is made up of 15 amino acids. Trimming removed 6 bases from V and 7 bases from J; junction bases left unmatched: 12. CDR1 is SGHAT, CDR2 FQNNGV, per germline. CDR3 DNA sequence: TGTGCCAGCAGTTTGGGAGGGCTAGCGGGAACGACCCAGTACTTC. Translation gives CASSLGGLAGTTQYF.

This clone was picked up a small number of times. The J gene is TRBJ1-5, the V gene TRBV2; 11 bases fit TRBD1. The CDR3 has 16 amino acids. The germline CDR1 and CDR2 sequences are SNHLY and FYNNEI. Unmatched junction bases numbered 8, after V lost 3 bases and J lost 7 bases. The DNA for the CDR3 is TGTGCCAGCAGTGAGGGGACAGGGGGTTTTAGCCAGCCCCAGCATTTT. It encodes CASSEGTGGFSQPQHF.

The rearrangement joins TRBV7-8 to TRBJ2-4; D may be TRBD2 (5 bases). The germline CDR1 and CDR2 sequences are SGHVS and FQNEAQ. CDR3 length equals 12 residues. Trimming took off 7 bases at V and 7 bases at J, with 11 bases between the two ends. The CDR3 protein is CASTTWENIQYF. As DNA, the CDR3 is TGTGCCAGCACCACGTGGGAGAACATTCAGTACTTC.

The V and J genes are TRBV27 and TRBJ1-1, with D maybe TRBD1 (5 bases). The CDR3 has 13 residues. The ends were cut back, 5 bases at V and 1 base at J, with 8 bases in the middle. The V gene's germline CDR1 is MNHEY and CDR2 SMNVEV (reference sequence). CDR3 coding DNA: TGTGCCAGCAGTAGTCAGGGGAACACTGAAGCTTTCTTT. It translates to CASSSQGNTEAFF.

This rearrangement joins TRBV2 to TRBJ1-2; D gene uncertain. The CDR3 extends over 14 amino acids. Germline V gives CDR1 SNHLY, CDR2 FYNNEI. V was trimmed by 2 bases and J by 4 bases, leaving 11 bases between them. CDR3 amino acids: CASSENGQSYGYTF. The DNA for the CDR3 is TGTGCCAGCAGTGAAAATGGCCAGAGCTATGGCTACACCTTC.

The chain joins TRBV27 to TRBJ2-3; D is unclear. The CDR3 totals 14 residues. The germline gives CDR1 MNHEY, CDR2 SMNVEV (reference sequence). The ends were cut back, 0 bases at V and 6 bases at J, with 10 bases in the middle. CDR3 in DNA: TGTGCCAGCAGTTTATCACGACGTTCGGATACGCAGTATTTT. Encoded protein: CASSLSRRSDTQYF.

V usage is TRBV10-3 and J usage is TRBJ2-7; 10 nucleotides align to TRBD2. Germline trimming cut 4 bases from V and 4 bases from J; bases unmatched to any gene: 10. The CDR3 runs to 16 residues. Germline V gives CDR1 ENHRY, CDR2 SYGVKD. The CDR3 region is CAISGTTSGYSYEQYF. The CDR3 DNA is TGTGCCATCAGTGGGACGACTAGCGGGTACTCATACGAGCAGTACTTC.

This sequence joins TRBV6-5 and TRBJ2-5; D may correspond to TRBD1 or TRBD2 (5 bases each). The CDR3 sequence is 15 residues long. CDR1 MNHEY and CDR2 SVGAGI come from the germline V gene. V shed 7 bases and J shed 5 bases, with 20 bases lying between them. As DNA, the CDR3 is TGTGCCAGCACCCCGCTGGCCAGGGCGGGCGAGACCCAGTACTTC. Amino acids: CASTPLARAGETQYF.